This TCR beta chain was sequenced in a study of T cells in Graves' hyperthyroidism and ophthalmopathy. The study left out patients who had uncontrolled infection, other autoimmune disease, pregnancy or lactation. Clinicians diagnosed patients from clinical symptoms, serum thyroxine and TRAb, thyroid ultrasound and orbital computed tomography. Many counts were recorded for this clonotype. Researchers took RNA transcripts and amplified the TCR beta CDR3 regions from them. When the TCR CDR3 underwent first-round RT-PCR, the HTBI primer set was used. TCRdb used MiXCR to reprocess the multiplex PCR reads, holding one entry per CDR3 protein. The table shows roughly 550,000 distinct CDR3 sequences, with approximately 16% occurring only once. Sample: blood. The sequence came from a young woman with Graves' ophthalmopathy.

CDR3 in amino acids: CASSSPDFEQYF. As DNA, the CDR3 is TGTGCCAGCAGCTCACCCGACTTCGAGCAGTACTTC. The J gene is TRBJ2-7, the V gene TRBV7-2; D uncertain. V gave up 4 bases and J gave up 6 bases, with 10 bases separating them. The CDR3 contains 12 residues. Germline CDR1 is SGHTA and CDR2 is FQGNSA.